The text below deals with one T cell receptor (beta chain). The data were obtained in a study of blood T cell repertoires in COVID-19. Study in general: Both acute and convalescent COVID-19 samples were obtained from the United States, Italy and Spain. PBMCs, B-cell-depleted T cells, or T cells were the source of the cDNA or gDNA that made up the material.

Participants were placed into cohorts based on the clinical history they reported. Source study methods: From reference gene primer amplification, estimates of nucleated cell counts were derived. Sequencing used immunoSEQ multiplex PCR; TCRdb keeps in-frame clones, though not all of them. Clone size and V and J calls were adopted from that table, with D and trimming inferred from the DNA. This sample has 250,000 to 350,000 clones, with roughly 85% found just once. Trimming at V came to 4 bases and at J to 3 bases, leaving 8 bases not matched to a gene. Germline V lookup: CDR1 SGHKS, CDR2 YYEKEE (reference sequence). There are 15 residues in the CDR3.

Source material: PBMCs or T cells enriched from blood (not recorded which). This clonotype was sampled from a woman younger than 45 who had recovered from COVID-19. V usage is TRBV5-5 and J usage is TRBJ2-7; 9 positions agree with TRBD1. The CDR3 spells CASSPPGDRVYEQYF. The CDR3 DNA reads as TGTGCCAGCAGCCCCCCGGGGGACAGGGTCTACGAGCAGTACTTC. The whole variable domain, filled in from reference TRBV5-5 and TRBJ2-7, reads DAGVTQSPTHLIKTRGQQVTLRCSPISGHKSVSWYQQVLGQGPQFIFQYYEKEERGRGNFPDRFSARQFPNYSSELNVNALLLGDSALYLCASSPPGDRVYEQYFGPGTRLTVT.